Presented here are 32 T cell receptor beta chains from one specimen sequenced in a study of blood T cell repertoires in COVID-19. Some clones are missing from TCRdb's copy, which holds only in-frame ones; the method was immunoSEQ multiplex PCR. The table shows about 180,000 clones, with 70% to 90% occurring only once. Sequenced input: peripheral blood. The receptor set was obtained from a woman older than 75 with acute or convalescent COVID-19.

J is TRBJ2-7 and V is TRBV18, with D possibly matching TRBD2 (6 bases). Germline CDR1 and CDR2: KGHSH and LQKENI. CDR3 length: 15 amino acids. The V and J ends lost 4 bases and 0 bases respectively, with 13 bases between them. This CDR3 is CASSQSGGSSYEQYF. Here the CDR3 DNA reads TGTGCCAGCTCACAAAGCGGAGGGAGCTCCTACGAGCAGTACTTC.

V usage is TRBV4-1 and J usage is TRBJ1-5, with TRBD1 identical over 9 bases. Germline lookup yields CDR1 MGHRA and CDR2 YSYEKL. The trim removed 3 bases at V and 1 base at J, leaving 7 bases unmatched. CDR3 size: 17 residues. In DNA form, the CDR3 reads TGCGCCAGCAGCCACCACAGGGGGCGCAGGAGCAATCAGCCCCAGCATTTT. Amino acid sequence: CASSHHRGRRSNQPQHF.

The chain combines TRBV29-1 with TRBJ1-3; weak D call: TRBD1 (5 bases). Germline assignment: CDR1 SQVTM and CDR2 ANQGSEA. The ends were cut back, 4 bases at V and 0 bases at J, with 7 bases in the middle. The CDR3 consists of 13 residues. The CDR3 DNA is TGCAGCGTTGGGGGCTTCTCTGGAAACACCATATATTTT. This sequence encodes CSVGGFSGNTIYF.

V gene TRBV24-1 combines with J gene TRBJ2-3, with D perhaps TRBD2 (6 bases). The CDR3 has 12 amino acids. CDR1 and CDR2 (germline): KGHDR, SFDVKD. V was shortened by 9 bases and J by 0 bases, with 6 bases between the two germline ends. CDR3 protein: CATGTSTDTQYF. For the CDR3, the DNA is TGTGCCACCGGGACTAGCACAGATACGCAGTATTTT.

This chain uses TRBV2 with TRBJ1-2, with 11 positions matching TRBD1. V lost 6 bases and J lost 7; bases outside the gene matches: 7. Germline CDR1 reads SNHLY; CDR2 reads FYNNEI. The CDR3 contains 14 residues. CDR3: CASSSGQGVRGYTF. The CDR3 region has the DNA TGTGCCAGCAGCTCGGGACAGGGGGTTCGTGGCTACACCTTC.

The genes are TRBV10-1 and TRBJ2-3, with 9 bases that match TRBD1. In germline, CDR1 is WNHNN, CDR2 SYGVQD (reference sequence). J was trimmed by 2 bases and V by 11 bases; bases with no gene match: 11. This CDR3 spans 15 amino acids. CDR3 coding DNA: TGCGCCGGAGGGGGGACAGGGAGATTCACAGATACGCAGTATTTT. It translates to CAGGGTGRFTDTQYF.

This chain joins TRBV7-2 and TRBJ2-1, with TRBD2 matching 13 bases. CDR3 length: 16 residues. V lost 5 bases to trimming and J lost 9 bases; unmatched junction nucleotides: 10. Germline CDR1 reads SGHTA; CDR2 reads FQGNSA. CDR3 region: CASSGRGLAGLGEQFF. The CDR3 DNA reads TGTGCCAGCAGCGGACGGGGACTAGCGGGGCTGGGTGAGCAGTTCTTC.

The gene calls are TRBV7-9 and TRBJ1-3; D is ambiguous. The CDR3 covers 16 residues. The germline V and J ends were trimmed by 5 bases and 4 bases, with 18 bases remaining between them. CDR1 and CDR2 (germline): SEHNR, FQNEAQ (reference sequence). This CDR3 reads CASSKPGILQGNTIYF. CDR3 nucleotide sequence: TGTGCCAGCAGCAAGCCCGGGATCTTACAAGGAAACACCATATATTTT.

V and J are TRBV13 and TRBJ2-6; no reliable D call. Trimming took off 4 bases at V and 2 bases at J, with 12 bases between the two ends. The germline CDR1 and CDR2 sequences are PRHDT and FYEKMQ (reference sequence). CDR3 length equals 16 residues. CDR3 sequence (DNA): TGTGCCAGCAGCTCTGCCCCCAGTGCTGGGGCCAACGTCCTGACTTTC. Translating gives CASSSAPSAGANVLTF.

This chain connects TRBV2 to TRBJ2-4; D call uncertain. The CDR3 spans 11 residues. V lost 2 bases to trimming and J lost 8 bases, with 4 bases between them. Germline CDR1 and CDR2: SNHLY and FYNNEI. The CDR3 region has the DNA TGTGCCAGCAGTGAAATCGACATTCAGTACTTC. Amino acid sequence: CASSEIDIQYF.

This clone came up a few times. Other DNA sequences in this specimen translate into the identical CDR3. The CDR3 reads CASSPSRTGELFF. CDR3 coding DNA: TGTGCCAGCAGCCCATCTCGGACCGGGGAGCTGTTTTTT. The rearrangement joins TRBV12-3 or TRBV12-4 to TRBJ2-2; no reliable D call. The ends were cut back, 6 bases at V and 5 bases at J, with 10 bases in the middle. The CDR3 is 13 amino acids.

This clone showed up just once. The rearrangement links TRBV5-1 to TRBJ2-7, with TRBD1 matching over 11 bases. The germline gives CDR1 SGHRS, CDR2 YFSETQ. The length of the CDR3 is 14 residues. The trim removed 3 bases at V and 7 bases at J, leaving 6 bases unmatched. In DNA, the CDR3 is TGCGCCAGCAGCTACGGACAGGGGGCGCGAGAGCAGTACTTC. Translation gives CASSYGQGAREQYF.

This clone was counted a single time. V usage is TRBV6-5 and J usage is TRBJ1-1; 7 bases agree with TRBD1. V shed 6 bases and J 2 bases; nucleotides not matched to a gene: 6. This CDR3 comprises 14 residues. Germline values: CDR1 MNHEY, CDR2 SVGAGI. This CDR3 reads CASRGTVSNTEAFF. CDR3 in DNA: TGTGCCAGCAGGGGGACAGTTAGTAACACTGAAGCTTTCTTT.

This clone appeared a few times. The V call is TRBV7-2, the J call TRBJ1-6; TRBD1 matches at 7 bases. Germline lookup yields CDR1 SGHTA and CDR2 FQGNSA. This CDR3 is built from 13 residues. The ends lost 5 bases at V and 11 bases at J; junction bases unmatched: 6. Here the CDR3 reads CASSETGMAPLHF. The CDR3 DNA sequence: TGTGCCAGCAGCGAGACAGGGATGGCACCCCTCCACTTT.

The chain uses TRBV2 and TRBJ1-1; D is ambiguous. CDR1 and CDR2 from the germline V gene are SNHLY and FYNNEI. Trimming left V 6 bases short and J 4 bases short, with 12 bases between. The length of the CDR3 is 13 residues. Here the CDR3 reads CASREGLGTEAFF. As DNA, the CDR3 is TGTGCCAGCAGAGAGGGCCTCGGCACTGAAGCTTTCTTT.

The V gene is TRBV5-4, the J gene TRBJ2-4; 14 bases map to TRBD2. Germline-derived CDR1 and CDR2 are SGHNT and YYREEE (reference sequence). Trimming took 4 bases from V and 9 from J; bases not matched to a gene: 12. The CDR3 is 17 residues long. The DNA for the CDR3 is TGTGCCAGCAGCCCGGGGGGACTAGCGGGAGTGGGAGGCATTCAGTACTTC. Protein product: CASSPGGLAGVGGIQYF.

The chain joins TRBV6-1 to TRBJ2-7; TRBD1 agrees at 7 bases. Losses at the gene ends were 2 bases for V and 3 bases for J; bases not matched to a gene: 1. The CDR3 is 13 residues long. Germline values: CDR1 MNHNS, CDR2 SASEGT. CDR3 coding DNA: TGTGCCAGCAGTGAAAACAGGGGCTACGAGCAGTACTTC. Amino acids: CASSENRGYEQYF.

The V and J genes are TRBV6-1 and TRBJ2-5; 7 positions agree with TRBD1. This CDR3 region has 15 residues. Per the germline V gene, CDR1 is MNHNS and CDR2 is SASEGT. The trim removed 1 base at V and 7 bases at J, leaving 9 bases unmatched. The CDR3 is CASSEGQGPLGTQYF. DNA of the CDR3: TGTGCCAGCAGTGAAGGACAGGGACCCCTGGGGACCCAGTACTTC.

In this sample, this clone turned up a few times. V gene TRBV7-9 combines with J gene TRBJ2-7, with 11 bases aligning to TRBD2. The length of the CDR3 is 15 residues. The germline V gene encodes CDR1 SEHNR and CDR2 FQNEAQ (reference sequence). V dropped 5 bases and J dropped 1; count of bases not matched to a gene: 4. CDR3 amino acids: CASSPSGGPSYEQYF. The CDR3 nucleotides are TGTGCCAGCAGCCCTAGCGGGGGGCCATCCTACGAGCAGTACTTC.

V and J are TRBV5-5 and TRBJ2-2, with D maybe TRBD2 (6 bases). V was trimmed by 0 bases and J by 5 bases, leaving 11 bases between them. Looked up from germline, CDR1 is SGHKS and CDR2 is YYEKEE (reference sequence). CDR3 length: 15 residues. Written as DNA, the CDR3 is TGTGCCAGCAGCTTGGCCGGGACTTCGACCGGGGAGCTGTTTTTT. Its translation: CASSLAGTSTGELFF.

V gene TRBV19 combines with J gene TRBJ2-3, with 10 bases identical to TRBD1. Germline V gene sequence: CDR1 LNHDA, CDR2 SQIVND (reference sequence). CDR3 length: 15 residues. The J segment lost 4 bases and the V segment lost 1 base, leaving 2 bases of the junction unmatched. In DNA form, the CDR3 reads TGTGCCAGTAGTATAGGACAGGGGGCTGCAGATACGCAGTATTTT. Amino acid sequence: CASSIGQGAADTQYF.

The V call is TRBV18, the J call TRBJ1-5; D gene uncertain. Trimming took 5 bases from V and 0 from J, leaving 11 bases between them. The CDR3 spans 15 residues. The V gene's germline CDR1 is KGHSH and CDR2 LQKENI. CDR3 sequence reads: CASSGSSDSNQPQHF. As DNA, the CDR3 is TGTGCCAGCTCAGGGAGTTCGGATAGCAATCAGCCCCAGCATTTT. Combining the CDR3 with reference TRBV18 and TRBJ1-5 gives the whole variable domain NAGVMQNPRHLVRRRGQEARLRCSPMKGHSHVYWYRQLPEEGLKFMVYLQKENIIDESGMPKERFSAEFPKEGPSILRIQQVVRGDSAAYFCASSGSSDSNQPQHFGDGTRLSIL.

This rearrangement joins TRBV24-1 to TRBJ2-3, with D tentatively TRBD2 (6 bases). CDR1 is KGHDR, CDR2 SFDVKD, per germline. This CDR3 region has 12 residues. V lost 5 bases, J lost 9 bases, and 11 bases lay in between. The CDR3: CATSALAGTQYF. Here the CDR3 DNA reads TGTGCCACCAGTGCCTTGGCGGGGACGCAGTATTTT.

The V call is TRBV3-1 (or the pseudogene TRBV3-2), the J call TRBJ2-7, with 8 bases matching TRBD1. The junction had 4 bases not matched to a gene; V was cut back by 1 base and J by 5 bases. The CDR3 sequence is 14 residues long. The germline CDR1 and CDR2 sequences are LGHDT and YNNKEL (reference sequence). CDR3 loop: CASSQAPGGDEQYF. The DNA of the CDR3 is TGTGCCAGCAGCCAAGCTCCAGGGGGCGACGAGCAGTACTTC.

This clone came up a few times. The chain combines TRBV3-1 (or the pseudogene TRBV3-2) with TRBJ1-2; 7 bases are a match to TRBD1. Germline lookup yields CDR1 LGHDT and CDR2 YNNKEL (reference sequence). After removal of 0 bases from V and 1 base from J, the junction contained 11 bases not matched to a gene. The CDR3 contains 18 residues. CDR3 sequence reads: CASSQETRQGWFNYGYTF. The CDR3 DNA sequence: TGTGCCAGCAGCCAAGAGACGAGACAGGGCTGGTTTAACTATGGCTACACCTTC.

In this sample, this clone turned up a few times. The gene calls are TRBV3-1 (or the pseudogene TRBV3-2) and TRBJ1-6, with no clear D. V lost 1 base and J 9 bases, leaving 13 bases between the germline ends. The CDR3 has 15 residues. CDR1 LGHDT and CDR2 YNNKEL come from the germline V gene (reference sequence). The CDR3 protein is CASSQVRARGSPLHF. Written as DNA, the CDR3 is TGTGCCAGCAGCCAAGTCCGCGCCCGGGGTTCACCCCTCCACTTT.

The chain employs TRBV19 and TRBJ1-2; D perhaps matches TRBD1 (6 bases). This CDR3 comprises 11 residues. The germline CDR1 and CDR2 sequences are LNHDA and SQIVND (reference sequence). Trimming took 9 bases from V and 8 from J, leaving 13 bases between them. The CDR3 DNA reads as TGTGCCAGCAGGGGAACGGGGGGCTACACCTTC. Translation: CASRGTGGYTF.

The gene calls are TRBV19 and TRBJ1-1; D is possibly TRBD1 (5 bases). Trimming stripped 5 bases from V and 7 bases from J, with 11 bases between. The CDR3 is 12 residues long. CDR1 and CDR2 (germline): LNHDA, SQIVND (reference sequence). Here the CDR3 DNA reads TGTGCCAGTAGTGCCCAGGGCGGTGAAGCTTTCTTT. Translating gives CASSAQGGEAFF. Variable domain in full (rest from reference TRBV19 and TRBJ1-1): DGGITQSPKYLFRKEGQNVTLSCEQNLNHDAMYWYRQDPGQGLRLIYYSQIVNDFQKGDIAEGYSVSREKKESFPLTVTSAQKNPTAFYLCASSAQGGEAFFGQGTRLTVV.

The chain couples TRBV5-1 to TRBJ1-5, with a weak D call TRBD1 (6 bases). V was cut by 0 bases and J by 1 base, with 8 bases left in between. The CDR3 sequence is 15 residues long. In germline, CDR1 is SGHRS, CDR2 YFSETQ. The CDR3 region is CASSLGTGSNQPQHF. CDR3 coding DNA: TGCGCCAGCAGCTTGGGAACAGGGAGCAATCAGCCCCAGCATTTT. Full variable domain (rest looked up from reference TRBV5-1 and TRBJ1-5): KAGVTQTPRYLIKTRGQQVTLSCSPISGHRSVSWYQQTPGQGLQFLFEYFSETQRNKGNFPGRFSGRQFSNSRSEMNVSTLELGDSALYLCASSLGTGSNQPQHFGDGTRLSIL.

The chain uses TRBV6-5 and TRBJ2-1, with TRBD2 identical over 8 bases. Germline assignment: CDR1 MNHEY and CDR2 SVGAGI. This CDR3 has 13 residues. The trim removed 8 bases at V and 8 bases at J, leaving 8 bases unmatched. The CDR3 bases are TGTGCCAGCGTCCTTCCGGGGGGGCATGAGCAGTTCTTC. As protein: CASVLPGGHEQFF.

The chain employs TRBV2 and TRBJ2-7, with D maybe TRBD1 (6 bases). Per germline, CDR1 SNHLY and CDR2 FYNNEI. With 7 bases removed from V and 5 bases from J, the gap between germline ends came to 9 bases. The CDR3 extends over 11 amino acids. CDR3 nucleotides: TGTGCCAGCACACAGGGAAACGAGCAGTACTTC. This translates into CASTQGNEQYF.

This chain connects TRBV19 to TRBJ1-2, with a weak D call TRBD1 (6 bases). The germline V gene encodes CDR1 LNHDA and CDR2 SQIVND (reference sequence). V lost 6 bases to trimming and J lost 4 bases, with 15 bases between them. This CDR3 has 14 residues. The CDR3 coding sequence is TGTGCCAGTAGATCCAGGGGTTCGGGCTATGGCTACACCTTC. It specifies CASRSRGSGYGYTF.